A single sample gave rise to the 22 T cell receptor beta chains below, sequenced in a study of cytomegalovirus exposure and HLA in healthy donors. Amplification used 60 Vbeta primers and 13 Jbeta primers. Libraries were prepared by immunoSEQ multiplex PCR; TCRdb keeps only in-frame clonotypes and omits some of them. The sample holds roughly 150,000 clones, 65% to 80% seen once. Sequencing used PBMCs. The receptors were sampled from a male donor in good health and CMV-seronegative.

The chain uses TRBV18 and TRBJ1-1; no clear D gene. Germline V gives CDR1 KGHSH, CDR2 LQKENI. The CDR3 totals 14 residues. V lost 0 bases, J lost 0 bases, and 5 bases lay in between. CDR3 loop: CASSPPALNTEAFF. DNA of the CDR3: TGTGCCAGCTCACCACCGGCCTTGAACACTGAAGCTTTCTTT.

The genes are TRBV4-1 and TRBJ1-3; a possible D gene is TRBD1 (5 bases). The CDR3 spans 16 residues. Germline V gene sequence: CDR1 MGHRA, CDR2 YSYEKL. V lost 3 bases and J lost 3, with 15 bases in between. As DNA, the CDR3 is TGCGCCAGCAGCCAGTTCAGGGAAACTGGTGGAAACACCATATATTTT. It codes for CASSQFRETGGNTIYF.

The CDR3 sequence: CSVALGTGTNSPLHF. As DNA, the CDR3 is TGCAGCGTTGCTCTGGGGACAGGGACAAATTCACCCCTCCACTTT. The gene calls are TRBV29-1 and TRBJ1-6; TRBD1 matches 9 bases. The CDR3 has 15 residues. J gave up 7 bases and V 4 bases, and 8 bases lay outside the gene matches. Germline CDR1 and CDR2: SQVTM and ANQGSEA. The variable domain in full, with the rest retrieved from reference TRBV29-1 and TRBJ1-6, is SAVISQKPSRDICQRGTSLTIQCQVDSQVTMMFWYRQQPGQSLTLIATANQGSEATYESGFVIDKFPISRPNLTFSTLTVSNMSPEDSSIYLCSVALGTGTNSPLHFGNGTRLTVT.

This chain links TRBV7-3 with TRBJ1-1; 11 positions agree with TRBD1. Per the germline V gene, CDR1 is SGHTA and CDR2 is FQGTGA. CDR3 length equals 14 residues. The V segment lost 5 bases and the J segment 5 bases; nucleotides outside the gene matches: 4. The CDR3 DNA is TGTGCCAGCAGCCCTGGGACAGGGGGGACTGAAGCTTTCTTT. This encodes CASSPGTGGTEAFF.

The CDR3 DNA follows: TGTGCCAGCAGTCCTACCGTCATCGACTTCTATGGCTACACCTTC. Amino acids: CASSPTVIDFYGYTF. This rearrangement joins TRBV6-5 to TRBJ1-2; D gene ambiguous. This CDR3 is built from 15 residues. The V end was cut by 5 bases, the J end by 4 bases, with 17 bases between. From germline, CDR1 is MNHEY and CDR2 SVGAGI.

The chain employs TRBV21-1 and TRBJ2-5; the tabulated D call, TRBD2, remains unverified against the DNA. TRBV21-1 is listed as a pseudogene. This CDR3 region has 15 residues. The CDR3 DNA sequence: TGTGCCAGCATCTTTCCCCGGGACTACCGCCGGACCCAGTACTTC. Amino acid sequence: CASIFPRDYRRTQYF.

The chain recombines TRBV28 with TRBJ1-1; 7 bases are a match to TRBD1. CDR1 MDHEN and CDR2 SYDVKM come from the germline V gene. Trimming at V came to 5 bases and at J to 5 bases, leaving 11 bases not matched to a gene. CDR3 length: 15 residues. In nucleotides, the CDR3 is TGTGCCAGCAGTCCCATTAGGGGGCTCTGGACTGAAGCTTTCTTT. This translates into CASSPIRGLWTEAFF.

The rearrangement joins TRBV29-1 to TRBJ2-7; 10 nucleotides align to TRBD1. The V gene end was trimmed by 4 bases and the J gene end by 2 bases; junction bases not matched to a gene: 2. Germline CDR1 SQVTM, CDR2 ANQGSEA. The CDR3 spans 13 residues. The CDR3: CSVVGTGAYEQYF. DNA for the CDR3: TGCAGCGTTGTAGGGACAGGGGCCTACGAGCAGTACTTC.

The chain is built from TRBV19 and TRBJ1-6; D ambiguous. The CDR3 spans 16 residues. Trimming took off 6 bases at V and 0 bases at J, with 12 bases between the two ends. CDR1 LNHDA and CDR2 SQIVND come from the germline V gene (reference sequence). The CDR3 loop is CASSQARDSYNSPLHF. Written as DNA, the CDR3 is TGTGCCAGTAGCCAGGCCCGGGACTCCTATAATTCACCCCTCCACTTT.

This chain uses TRBV12-5 with TRBJ2-2; 8 bases fit TRBD1. The CDR3 consists of 15 residues. Germline CDR1 LGHNT, CDR2 FRNRAP. The junction had 1 base not matched to a gene; V was cut back by 2 bases and J by 2 bases. This CDR3 reads CASGLTGGNTGELFF. DNA of the CDR3: TGTGCTAGTGGTTTGACAGGGGGTAACACCGGGGAGCTGTTTTTT.

The chain couples TRBV5-4 to TRBJ2-1, with D maybe TRBD1 (6 bases). Germline assignment: CDR1 SGHNT and CDR2 YYREEE (reference sequence). V dropped 3 bases and J dropped 4 bases, with 11 bases sitting between them. This CDR3 region has 14 residues. The chain's CDR3 is CASSSSGTYNEQFF. CDR3 nucleotides: TGTGCCAGCAGCTCGTCAGGGACATACAATGAGCAGTTCTTC.

This chain links TRBV9 with TRBJ2-2; TRBD1 aligns across 7 bases. CDR3 size: 15 residues. Trimming removed 3 bases from V and 8 bases from J; junction bases left unmatched: 10. Germline V gene data show CDR1 as SGDLS and CDR2 as YYNGEE. The DNA for the CDR3 is TGTGCCAGCAGCGAGGGACAGCCATCGTCTGGGGAGCTGTTTTTT. Protein product: CASSEGQPSSGELFF. The full variable domain, completed using reference TRBV9 and TRBJ2-2, is DSGVTQTPKHLITATGQRVTLRCSPRSGDLSVYWYQQSLDQGLQFLIQYYNGEERAKGNILERFSAQQFPDLHSELNLSSLELGDSALYFCASSEGQPSSGELFFGEGSRLTVL.

The V and J genes are TRBV7-9 and TRBJ2-5, with 9 bases aligning to TRBD2. The germline V gene encodes CDR1 SEHNR and CDR2 FQNEAQ (reference sequence). Germline trimming cut 5 bases from V and 11 bases from J; bases unmatched to any gene: 12. This CDR3 contains 14 residues. CDR3 DNA: TGTGCCAGCAGCCCGGGGACGGTAGCGGGAGAGCAGTACTTC. Translating gives CASSPGTVAGEQYF.

This sequence joins TRBV2 and TRBJ2-5; 10 nucleotides agree with TRBD2. The CDR3 is 17 residues long. Per germline, CDR1 SNHLY and CDR2 FYNNEI. V was clipped by 0 bases and J by 4 bases; unmatched bases: 8. The CDR3 protein is CASSEAFSSGSRETQYF. In nucleotides, the CDR3 is TGTGCCAGCAGTGAAGCGTTTTCTAGCGGGAGCCGAGAGACCCAGTACTTC.

This chain links TRBV4-1 with TRBJ2-4; D is possibly TRBD1 (6 bases). V was cut by 0 bases and J by 5 bases, with 20 bases left in between. Germline loops: CDR1 MGHRA, CDR2 YSYEKL. The length of the CDR3 is 18 residues. The CDR3 loop reads CASSQEPRPQGWQNIQYF. The CDR3 DNA reads TGCGCCAGCAGCCAAGAGCCTCGCCCGCAGGGGTGGCAAAACATTCAGTACTTC.

The chain is built from TRBV7-9 and TRBJ2-7; D is possibly TRBD1 (6 bases). The CDR3 contains 15 residues. Germline CDR1 and CDR2: SEHNR and FQNEAQ (reference sequence). Between the trimmed V and J ends, which lost 4 bases and 7 bases, there was a span of 20 bases. CDR3 DNA sequence: TGTGCCAGCAGCTCTGGGGGCCAGCTGCGAGAGGAGCAGTACTTC. Its translation: CASSSGGQLREEQYF.

J is TRBJ1-5 and V is TRBV5-3; a possible D gene is TRBD1 (6 bases). TRBV5-3 qualifies as an ORF whose function is uncertain. The CDR3 totals 15 residues. V was pared by 3 bases and J by 0 bases, with 10 bases between. The CDR3 sequence: CARSSRGYSNQPQHF. DNA of the CDR3: TGTGCCAGAAGCTCTAGGGGGTATAGCAATCAGCCCCAGCATTTT.

The chain has TRBV5-4 and TRBJ1-2, with 7 bases fitting TRBD1. V lost 4 bases, J lost 0 bases, and 9 bases stayed unmatched. Germline V gene sequence: CDR1 SGHNT, CDR2 YYREEE (reference sequence). There are 16 residues in the CDR3. The CDR3 DNA reads TGTGCCAGCAGCCCTAAACAGGGGCTACCTAACTATGGCTACACCTTC. Its protein is CASSPKQGLPNYGYTF. The whole variable domain, remainder taken from reference TRBV5-4 and TRBJ1-2, is ETGVTQSPTHLIKTRGQQVTLRCSSQSGHNTVSWYQQALGQGPQFIFQYYREEENGRGNFPPRFSGLQFPNYSSELNVNALELDDSALYLCASSPKQGLPNYGYTFGSGTRLTVV.

The chain uses TRBV5-1 and TRBJ2-7; D perhaps matches TRBD2 (6 bases). The CDR3 covers 16 residues. The V gene's germline CDR1 is SGHRS and CDR2 YFSETQ. Trimming removed 0 bases from V and 2 bases from J, with 15 bases in between. CDR3 loop: CASSLAAGTIAYEQYF. CDR3 nucleotide sequence: TGCGCCAGCAGCTTGGCGGCGGGGACGATTGCCTACGAGCAGTACTTC.

V is TRBV7-3 and J is TRBJ1-1; D is undetermined. This CDR3 has 15 amino acids. V was clipped by 2 bases and J by 4 bases, with 14 bases between them. CDR1 and CDR2 (germline): SGHTA, FQGTGA. This CDR3 reads CASSLSGVSSTEAFF. The CDR3 nucleotides are TGTGCCAGCAGCTTATCCGGGGTATCGAGCACTGAAGCTTTCTTT.

V is TRBV27 and J is TRBJ2-3, with D perhaps matching TRBD2 (6 bases). CDR3 length: 15 residues. Looked up from germline, CDR1 is MNHEY and CDR2 is SMNVEV (reference sequence). The V end was cut by 7 bases, the J end by 2 bases, with 16 bases between. CDR3 loop: CASNMGGAPTDTQYF. Written as DNA, the CDR3 is TGTGCCAGCAATATGGGCGGGGCTCCCACAGATACGCAGTATTTT.

Only a few counts were recorded for this clone. The genes are TRBV4-2 and TRBJ2-7; 11 bases line up with TRBD2. Looked up from germline, CDR1 is LGHNA and CDR2 is YNFKEQ. The CDR3 loop spans 17 amino acids. With V trimmed by 3 bases and J by 4 bases, 11 bases remained unmatched. The DNA of the CDR3 is TGTGCCAGCAGCCACCCCAGGGTAGCGGGGGGGTGGTACGAGCAGTACTTC. It translates to CASSHPRVAGGWYEQYF.